These 27 T cell receptor beta chains were all obtained from the same sample, sequenced in a study of blood T cell repertoires in COVID-19 (dated by TCRdb to the early 2020s). Library preparation used the immunoSEQ multiplex PCR assay. Here the immuneACCESS table is served through TCRdb, limited to in-frame sequences with V and J called. Missing clones are a known gap in these copies; in checked studies unresolved V genes cover under half, and the rest lacks a known reason. Counted in this sample were a few hundred thousand clones; around 86% of them appeared once. The ten top clones hold 9% to 15% of the sample. Sequenced: peripheral blood. The receptors stem from a man at least 80 years old with acute or convalescent COVID-19.

The chain couples TRBV6-5 to TRBJ2-1; D is uncertain. Germline CDR1 is MNHEY and CDR2 is SVGAGI. This CDR3 spans 15 amino acids. V was pared by 5 bases and J by 0 bases, with 11 bases between. The CDR3 here is CASSLRFSSYNEQFF. DNA of the CDR3: TGTGCCAGCAGTCTACGGTTTAGCTCCTACAATGAGCAGTTCTTC.

The chain employs TRBV2 and TRBJ1-3, with TRBD1 matching 7 bases. The V segment lost 4 bases and the J segment 3 bases; nucleotides outside the gene matches: 3. This CDR3 is 14 amino acids long. Germline V lookup: CDR1 SNHLY, CDR2 FYNNEI. The CDR3 DNA reads as TGTGCCAGCAGTGGACAGGGACTTGGAAACACCATATATTTT. Translating gives CASSGQGLGNTIYF.

The genes are TRBV7-9 and TRBJ1-4; D gene unclear. Germline V gives CDR1 SEHNR, CDR2 FQNEAQ (reference sequence). The CDR3 is made up of 13 amino acids. Trimming removed 3 bases at V and 10 bases at J, with 12 bases between. CDR3 protein: CASSFRRVGKLFF. DNA of the CDR3: TGTGCCAGCAGCTTCAGGAGGGTCGGAAAACTGTTTTTT.

This clone was detected a few times. The V call is TRBV21-1, the J call TRBJ2-7; the table calls TRBD2, which could not be checked here. TRBV21-1 is annotated as a pseudogene. CDR3 size: 16 residues. Here the CDR3 reads CASSKGSCTVLYEQYF. For the CDR3, the DNA is TGTGCCAGCAGCAAAGGATCTTGTACGGTGTTGTACGAGCAGTACTTC.

This sequence joins TRBV6-5 and TRBJ1-2, with TRBD1 matching over 8 bases. This CDR3 region has 13 residues. Unmatched junction bases numbered 3, after V lost 6 bases and J lost 3 bases. CDR1 is MNHEY, CDR2 SVGAGI, per germline. This chain's CDR3 is CASRMTGDYGYTF. In DNA form, the CDR3 reads TGTGCCAGCAGAATGACAGGGGACTATGGCTACACCTTC.

This clone was counted between two and nine times. V usage is TRBV19 and J usage is TRBJ1-3, with a tentative D call TRBD1 (6 bases). V was cut by 4 bases and J by 0 bases, with 13 bases left in between. This CDR3 is 16 amino acids long. CDR1 LNHDA and CDR2 SQIVND come from the germline V gene (reference sequence). CDR3 in DNA: TGTGCCAGTAGTAACGACAGGCGATCCTCTGGAAACACCATATATTTT. Protein sequence: CASSNDRRSSGNTIYF.

This chain uses TRBV4-2 with TRBJ1-4; no clear D gene. Trimming took 4 bases from V and 1 from J, leaving 10 bases between them. Germline CDR1 is LGHNA and CDR2 is YNFKEQ. CDR3 length equals 15 residues. The CDR3 spells CASSPRAVTNEKLFF. The CDR3 nucleotides read TGTGCCAGCAGCCCGCGGGCGGTAACTAATGAAAAACTGTTTTTT.

This chain connects TRBV21-1 to TRBJ1-5; the D segment call TRBD1 is taken from the table without a DNA check. TRBV21-1 is classified as a pseudogene. This CDR3 is 20 amino acids long. The CDR3 sequence is CASTRDISGPNGPSNQPQHF. The CDR3 DNA is TGTGCCAGCACACGGGACATAAGTGGGCCTAACGGGCCTAGCAATCAGCCCCAGCATTTT.

This clone occurred once. The gene calls are TRBV20-1 and TRBJ1-1; TRBD1 matches 7 bases. This CDR3 contains 11 residues. J was trimmed by 6 bases and V by 5 bases; bases with no gene match: 3. CDR1 is DFQATT, CDR2 SNEGSKA, per germline (reference sequence). The CDR3 is CSAWTGAEAFF. CDR3 DNA sequence: TGCAGTGCTTGGACAGGTGCTGAAGCTTTCTTT.

The chain uses TRBV7-9 and TRBJ2-2; unclear D gene. Germline V gene sequence: CDR1 SEHNR, CDR2 FQNEAQ (reference sequence). Deletions cut 5 bases from V and 4 bases from J, with 14 bases between. CDR3 length: 15 residues. This CDR3 is CASSLTVIATGELFF. The CDR3 DNA reads as TGTGCCAGCAGCCTTACTGTAATTGCCACCGGGGAGCTGTTTTTT.

This rearrangement joins TRBV7-2 to TRBJ2-7, with 9 nucleotides matching TRBD1. The germline gives CDR1 SGHTA, CDR2 FQGNSA. V shed 3 bases, J shed 2 bases, and the junction held 2 bases outside the gene matches. CDR3 length equals 14 residues. Written as DNA, the CDR3 is TGTGCCAGCAGCTTGAGACAGGGGGCCTACGAGCAGTACTTC. As protein: CASSLRQGAYEQYF.

This chain uses TRBV7-5 with TRBJ2-4; no DNA check was done on the table's D call, TRBD1. TRBV7-5 is a pseudogene segment. CDR3 size: 16 residues. CDR3: CARSLEGDKTKNIQYF. The CDR3 DNA follows: TGTGCCAGAAGCTTAGAGGGGGACAAAACCAAAAACATTCAGTACTTC.

The chain recombines TRBV5-6 with TRBJ2-3; TRBD1 agrees at 10 bases. Germline V CDR1 and CDR2: SGHDT, YYEEEE. V shed 3 bases, J shed 6 bases, and the junction held 10 bases outside the gene matches. There are 16 residues in the CDR3. CDR3 sequence: CASSSDRGLLWDTQYF. CDR3 DNA sequence: TGTGCCAGCAGCTCAGACAGGGGGCTATTGTGGGATACGCAGTATTTT.

V gene TRBV10-2 combines with J gene TRBJ1-1; no clear D. With 2 bases removed from V and 2 bases from J, the gap between germline ends came to 9 bases. Germline values: CDR1 WSHSY, CDR2 SAAADI. The CDR3 spans 14 residues. The DNA for the CDR3 is TGCGCCAGCAGTGAGATCCTAGATAACACTGAAGCTTTCTTT. Its protein is CASSEILDNTEAFF.

A single count supports this clone. The chain has TRBV4-3 and TRBJ1-1; D call uncertain. Per germline, CDR1 LGHNA and CDR2 YSLEER. V lost 0 bases, J lost 4 bases, and 9 bases lay in between. The CDR3 is 14 residues long. CDR3 region: CASSQDIQFTEAFF. CDR3 bases: TGCGCCAGCAGCCAAGATATTCAGTTCACTGAAGCTTTCTTT.

The rearrangement links TRBV24-1 to TRBJ1-5, with 9 nucleotides matching TRBD1. CDR3 length: 15 amino acids. CDR1 and CDR2 from the germline V gene are KGHDR and SFDVKD. V was clipped by 4 bases and J by 6 bases; unmatched bases: 6. This CDR3 is CATSDHTGGSQPQHF. For the CDR3, the DNA is TGTGCCACCAGTGACCATACAGGGGGCTCTCAGCCCCAGCATTTT.

The CDR3 protein is CASSQVGHSGGADTQYF. The CDR3 DNA follows: TGTGCCAGCAGCCAAGTGGGGCACAGCGGGGGGGCAGATACGCAGTATTTT. The genes are TRBV4-2 and TRBJ2-3; TRBD2 agrees at 10 bases. V was pared by 1 base and J by 4 bases, with 8 bases of the junction left unmatched. Germline CDR1 and CDR2: LGHNA and YNFKEQ. The CDR3 has 17 amino acids.

J is TRBJ2-1 and V is TRBV7-9; 8 bases align to TRBD1. Germline CDR1 is SEHNR and CDR2 is FQNEAQ (reference sequence). The CDR3 spans 19 residues. V shed 5 bases, J shed 2 bases, and the junction held 17 bases outside the gene matches. Here the CDR3 reads CASSPGGRGRFSTYNEQFF. CDR3 nucleotide sequence: TGTGCCAGCAGCCCCGGCGGCAGGGGGCGATTTTCCACCTACAATGAGCAGTTCTTC.

A single count supports this clone. The chain employs TRBV2 and TRBJ2-7, with 7 bases lining up with TRBD2. This CDR3 has 14 amino acids. Germline lookup yields CDR1 SNHLY and CDR2 FYNNEI. V shed 6 bases and J 3 bases; nucleotides not matched to a gene: 8. Written as DNA, the CDR3 is TGTGCCAGCAGGCGGGGGATGAGTAACTACGAGCAGTACTTC. Protein: CASRRGMSNYEQYF.

The chain couples TRBV6-2 or TRBV6-3 to TRBJ1-6; D call uncertain. The V gene lost 4 bases and the J gene lost 0 bases, with 7 bases spanning the gap. Germline V gives CDR1 MNHEY, CDR2 SVGEGT. The CDR3 runs to 15 residues. The CDR3 DNA is TGTGCCAGCAGTTCAAGGAGCTCCTATAATTCACCCCTCCACTTT. Amino acid sequence: CASSSRSSYNSPLHF.

The gene calls are TRBV10-3 and TRBJ1-1; D perhaps matches TRBD1 (6 bases). The V end was cut by 9 bases, the J end by 2 bases, with 10 bases between. This CDR3 region has 12 residues. CDR1 and CDR2 (germline): ENHRY, SYGVKD. CDR3 coding DNA: TGTGCCATTTCAGGGGCTAACACTGAAGCTTTCTTT. Translated, it gives CAISGANTEAFF.

This chain links TRBV3-1 (or the pseudogene TRBV3-2) with TRBJ2-2; TRBD2 might be the D (5 bases). V was cut by 4 bases and J by 5 bases, with 11 bases left in between. This CDR3 region has 14 residues. The germline V gene encodes CDR1 LGHDT and CDR2 YNNKEL (reference sequence). The CDR3 sequence: CASSPGLGTGELFF. In nucleotides, the CDR3 is TGTGCCAGCAGCCCGGGGTTGGGTACCGGGGAGCTGTTTTTT.

The chain employs TRBV7-6 and TRBJ2-1; 13 bases match TRBD2. CDR3 length: 15 residues. Looked up from germline, CDR1 is SGHVS and CDR2 is FNYEAQ. Germline trimming cut 1 base from V and 9 bases from J; bases unmatched to any gene: 3. The chain's CDR3 is CASSLGTSGSAEQFF. CDR3 DNA: TGTGCCAGCAGCTTAGGGACTAGCGGGAGCGCTGAGCAGTTCTTC.

This chain joins TRBV7-3 and TRBJ2-3; 8 bases fit TRBD2. The CDR3 loop spans 16 amino acids. The germline V gene encodes CDR1 SGHTA and CDR2 FQGTGA. V was clipped by 0 bases and J by 3 bases; unmatched bases: 5. The CDR3 nucleotides read TGTGCCAGCAGCTTAACCCCGCTAGCGGGTACAGATACGCAGTATTTT. It translates to CASSLTPLAGTDTQYF.

The chain carries TRBV11-2 and TRBJ1-4; 9 bases align to TRBD1. Trimming cost V 5 bases and J 8 bases; bases outside gene matches: 9. Germline assignment: CDR1 SGHAT and CDR2 FQNNGV. This CDR3 contains 15 residues. The CDR3 region has the DNA TGTGCCAGCAGCCAGGGACAGGGCGGGCGGGAAAAACTGTTTTTT. Translation: CASSQGQGGREKLFF.

Comment on this clone: The same CDR3 can be traced to other DNA sequences in this sample. This chain connects TRBV3-1 (or the pseudogene TRBV3-2) to TRBJ2-7; tentatively, D is TRBD1 (7 bases). This CDR3 is built from 14 residues. Germline V gene sequence: CDR1 LGHDT, CDR2 YNNKEL (reference sequence). The V end lost 1 base, the J end lost 3 bases, and 10 bases lay between the germline ends. The CDR3 here is CASSQGQGGYEQYF. DNA for the CDR3: TGTGCCAGCAGCCAAGGGCAGGGGGGCTACGAGCAGTACTTC.

The DNA for the CDR3 is TGCGCCAGCGCCACCCAAATAGCGACCGGGGAGCTGTTTTTT. Translating gives CASATQIATGELFF. The chain employs TRBV5-1 and TRBJ2-2; tentatively, D is TRBD2 (5 bases). CDR3 length: 14 amino acids. Germline values: CDR1 SGHRS, CDR2 YFSETQ. The V and J ends lost 7 bases and 5 bases respectively, with 15 bases between them. Full variable domain (outside the CDR3, taken from reference TRBV5-1 and TRBJ2-2): KAGVTQTPRYLIKTRGQQVTLSCSPISGHRSVSWYQQTPGQGLQFLFEYFSETQRNKGNFPGRFSGRQFSNSRSEMNVSTLELGDSALYLCASATQIATGELFFGEGSRLTVL.